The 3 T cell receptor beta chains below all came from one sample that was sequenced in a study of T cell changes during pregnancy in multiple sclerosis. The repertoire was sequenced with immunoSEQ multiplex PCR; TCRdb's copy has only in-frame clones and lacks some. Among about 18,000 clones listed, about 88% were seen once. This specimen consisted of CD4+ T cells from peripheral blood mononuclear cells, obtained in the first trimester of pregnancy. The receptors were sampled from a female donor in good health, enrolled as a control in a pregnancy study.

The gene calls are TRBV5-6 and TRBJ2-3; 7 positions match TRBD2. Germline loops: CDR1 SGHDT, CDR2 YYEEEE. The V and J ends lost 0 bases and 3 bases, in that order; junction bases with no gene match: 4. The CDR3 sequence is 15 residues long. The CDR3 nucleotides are TGTGCCAGCAGCTTGGTGGGAGCGGGGACAGATACGCAGTATTTT. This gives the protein CASSLVGAGTDTQYF.

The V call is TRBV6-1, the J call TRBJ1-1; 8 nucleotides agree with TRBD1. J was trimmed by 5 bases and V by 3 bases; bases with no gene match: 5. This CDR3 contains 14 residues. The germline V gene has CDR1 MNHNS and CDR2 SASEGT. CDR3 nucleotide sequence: TGTGCCAGCAGTGACCAGGGGGCGGAGACTGAAGCTTTCTTT. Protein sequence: CASSDQGAETEAFF.

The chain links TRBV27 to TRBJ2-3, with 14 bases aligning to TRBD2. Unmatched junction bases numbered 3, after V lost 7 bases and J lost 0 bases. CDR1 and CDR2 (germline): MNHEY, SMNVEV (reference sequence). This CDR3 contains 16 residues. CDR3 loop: CASKGLAGVSTDTQYF. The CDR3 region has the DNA TGTGCCAGCAAGGGACTAGCGGGAGTGAGCACAGATACGCAGTATTTT.